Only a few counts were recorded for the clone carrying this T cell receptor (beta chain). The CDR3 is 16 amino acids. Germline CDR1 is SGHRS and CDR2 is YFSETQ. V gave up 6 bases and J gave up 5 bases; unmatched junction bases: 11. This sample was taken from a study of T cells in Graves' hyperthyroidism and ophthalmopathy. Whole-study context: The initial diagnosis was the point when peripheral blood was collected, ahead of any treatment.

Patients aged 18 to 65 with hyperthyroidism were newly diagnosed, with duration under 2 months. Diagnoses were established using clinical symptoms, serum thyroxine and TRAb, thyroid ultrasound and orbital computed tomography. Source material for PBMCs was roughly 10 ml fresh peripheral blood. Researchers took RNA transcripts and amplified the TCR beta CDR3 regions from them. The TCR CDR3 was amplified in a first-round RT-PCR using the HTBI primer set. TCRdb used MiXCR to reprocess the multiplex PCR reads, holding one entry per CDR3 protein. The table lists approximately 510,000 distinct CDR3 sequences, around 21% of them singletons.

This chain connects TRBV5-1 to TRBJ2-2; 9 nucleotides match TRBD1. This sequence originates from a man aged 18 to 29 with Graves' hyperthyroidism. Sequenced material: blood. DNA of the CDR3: TGCGCCAGCACCCTTCCTACAGGGGGCGCGACCGGGGAGCTGTTTTTT. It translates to CASTLPTGGATGELFF. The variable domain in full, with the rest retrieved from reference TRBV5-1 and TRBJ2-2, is KAGVTQTPRYLIKTRGQQVTLSCSPISGHRSVSWYQQTPGQGLQFLFEYFSETQRNKGNFPGRFSGRQFSNSRSEMNVSTLELGDSALYLCASTLPTGGATGELFFGEGSRLTVL.